This passage covers 17 T cell receptor beta chains from one sample sequenced in a study of OX40 agonist ivuxolimab in advanced cancers. The table came from immunoSEQ multiplex PCR; TCRdb's copy has only in-frame clones and leaves some out. The repertoire includes about 77,000 clones, 80% to 90% of them detected once, and 0.45% to 0.55% sits in the top ten. The sequenced sample was CD4+ or CD8+ T cells sorted from blood, obtained in a trial of the OX40 agonist ivuxolimab. These receptors all come from an adult with an advanced solid tumor such as melanoma, head and neck, liver or kidney cancer.

The rearrangement joins TRBV6-6 to TRBJ2-7, with 7 bases identical to TRBD2. Germline loops: CDR1 MNHNY, CDR2 SVGAGI (reference sequence). Unmatched junction bases numbered 12, after V lost 6 bases and J lost 4 bases. The CDR3 has 15 residues. The CDR3 is CASSLGREGRYEQYF. CDR3 nucleotides: TGTGCCAGCAGCCTTGGCAGGGAGGGGAGGTACGAGCAGTACTTC.

The chain is built from TRBV27 and TRBJ1-1; 9 bases map to TRBD1. Germline CDR1 and CDR2: MNHEY and SMNVEV (reference sequence). CDR3 length: 15 residues. J was trimmed by 1 base and V by 4 bases; bases with no gene match: 4. CDR3 coding DNA: TGTGCCAGCAGTTCGTTGGACAGGGGGAACACTGAAGCTTTCTTT. Protein sequence: CASSSLDRGNTEAFF.

V usage is TRBV27 and J usage is TRBJ2-7, with D tentatively TRBD1 (5 bases). The ends were cut back, 0 bases at V and 4 bases at J, with 10 bases in the middle. CDR1 MNHEY and CDR2 SMNVEV come from the germline V gene (reference sequence). The CDR3 runs 14 residues. The CDR3 bases are TGTGCCAGCAGTTTATCGAGCAGGGCGTACGAGCAGTACTTC. Translated: CASSLSSRAYEQYF.

The genes are TRBV9 and TRBJ1-6; TRBD1 matches 9 bases. CDR1 and CDR2 from the germline V gene are SGDLS and YYNGEE. J lost 11 bases, V lost 4 bases, and 7 bases had no gene match. The CDR3 contains 14 residues. The CDR3, as DNA: TGTGCCAGCAGCCCCGGGACAGGGTATCCACCCCTCCACTTT. Translation: CASSPGTGYPPLHF.

V and J are TRBV19 and TRBJ1-4, with unresolved D. Trimming shortened V by 7 bases and J by 6 bases, and 15 bases separated the two germline ends. There are 14 residues in the CDR3. Germline CDR1 and CDR2: LNHDA and SQIVND (reference sequence). This chain's CDR3 is CASTMSLTHEKLFF. CDR3 DNA sequence: TGTGCCAGTACTATGAGTTTAACCCATGAAAAACTGTTTTTT.

The chain joins TRBV27 to TRBJ1-2, with D maybe TRBD1 (6 bases). Between the trimmed V and J ends, which lost 5 bases and 6 bases, there was a span of 13 bases. Looked up from germline, CDR1 is MNHEY and CDR2 is SMNVEV (reference sequence). This CDR3 has 13 residues. CDR3: CASSPNRVNGYTF. CDR3 coding DNA: TGTGCCAGCAGTCCAAACAGGGTTAATGGCTACACCTTC.

This clone was observed a single time. The chain uses TRBV30 and TRBJ1-2; D ambiguous. Germline V gene data show CDR1 as GTSNPN and CDR2 as SVGIG (reference sequence). This CDR3 contains 11 residues. Trimming cost V 1 base and J 8 bases, with 8 bases left between them. Here the CDR3 DNA reads TGTGCCTGGAGTGCAAAGAGCGGCTACACCTTC. Encoded protein: CAWSAKSGYTF.

V usage is TRBV6-5 and J usage is TRBJ2-4, with TRBD2 identical over 9 bases. CDR3 length: 14 residues. The germline CDR1 and CDR2 sequences are MNHEY and SVGAGI. J was trimmed by 4 bases and V by 4 bases; bases with no gene match: 2. CDR3 nucleotides: TGTGCCAGCAGTTCTCTAGCGGGGAAAAACATTCAGTACTTC. Translated: CASSSLAGKNIQYF.

V usage is TRBV5-1 and J usage is TRBJ2-1, with 11 bases matching TRBD2. The V gene end was trimmed by 1 base and the J gene end by 6 bases; junction bases not matched to a gene: 0. Germline V gene sequence: CDR1 SGHRS, CDR2 YFSETQ. The CDR3 is 14 residues long. The CDR3 DNA follows: TGCGCCAGCAGCTTGACTAGCGGGAGCAATGAGCAGTTCTTC. Translation gives CASSLTSGSNEQFF.

V and J are TRBV10-2 and TRBJ2-7, with D perhaps TRBD2 (6 bases). V lost 4 bases, J lost 2 bases, and 12 bases lay in between. CDR1 is WSHSY, CDR2 SAAADI, per germline. The CDR3 is 14 residues long. The CDR3 DNA follows: TGCGCCAGCAGTGGCCAGCTAGCGCCCTACGAGCAGTACTTC. Protein sequence: CASSGQLAPYEQYF.

J is TRBJ2-1 and V is TRBV9; perhaps TRBD1 as D (5 bases). V dropped 2 bases and J dropped 0 bases, with 9 bases sitting between them. Germline V gene sequence: CDR1 SGDLS, CDR2 YYNGEE. The CDR3 loop spans 15 amino acids. The CDR3 is CASSVDTYSYNEQFF. CDR3 coding DNA: TGTGCCAGCAGCGTGGACACATACTCCTACAATGAGCAGTTCTTC.

The gene calls are TRBV2 and TRBJ2-1; D call uncertain. CDR1 is SNHLY, CDR2 FYNNEI, per germline. The CDR3 covers 11 residues. V was cut by 7 bases and J by 2 bases, with 3 bases left in between. The CDR3 here is CASNAYNEQFF. The CDR3 DNA reads TGTGCCAGCAACGCCTACAATGAGCAGTTCTTC.

In this sample, this clone turned up a few times. J is TRBJ1-2 and V is TRBV30; D may be TRBD1 (5 bases). The germline gives CDR1 GTSNPN, CDR2 SVGIG (reference sequence). V was cut by 0 bases and J by 10 bases, with 15 bases left in between. This CDR3 contains 13 residues. Here the CDR3 DNA reads TGTGCCTGGAGTGTACGGGGCCGGGAGGTCTACACCTTC. Protein sequence: CAWSVRGREVYTF.

The rearrangement links TRBV6-6 to TRBJ1-1, with D perhaps TRBD1 (5 bases). The CDR3 covers 13 residues. V dropped 7 bases and J dropped 11 bases, with 20 bases sitting between them. Germline CDR1 and CDR2: MNHNY and SVGAGI (reference sequence). Here the CDR3 DNA reads TGTGCCAGCACCGCCGACAGATCAACAAGGGCTTTCTTT. It codes for CASTADRSTRAFF.

The chain has TRBV7-2 and TRBJ1-6; 10 bases are a match to TRBD1. CDR1 and CDR2 (germline): SGHTA, FQGNSA. CDR3 length equals 15 residues. V was pared by 1 base and J by 10 bases, with 4 bases of the junction left unmatched. In DNA form, the CDR3 reads TGTGCCAGCAGCTTAGGCGGGACAGGGGCGTCACCCCTCCACTTT. This encodes CASSLGGTGASPLHF.

The rearrangement joins TRBV5-6 to TRBJ2-7; 7 bases agree with TRBD1. Trimming removed 2 bases from V and 8 bases from J; junction bases left unmatched: 4. The CDR3 is 12 amino acids. Germline CDR1 SGHDT, CDR2 YYEEEE. The CDR3 is CASSLDRVKQYF. As DNA, the CDR3 is TGTGCCAGCAGCTTAGACAGGGTGAAGCAGTACTTC. Drawing the rest from reference TRBV5-6 and TRBJ2-7, the complete variable domain is DAGVTQSPTHLIKTRGQQVTLRCSPKSGHDTVSWYQQALGQGPQFIFQYYEEEERQRGNFPDRFSGHQFPNYSSELNVNALLLGDSALYLCASSLDRVKQYFGPGTRLTVT.

This rearrangement joins TRBV30 to TRBJ2-3; D remains ambiguous. V shed 0 bases and J shed 1 base, with 26 bases lying between them. The CDR3 covers 20 residues. The V gene's germline CDR1 is GTSNPN and CDR2 SVGIG (reference sequence). The CDR3: CAWSVLGRSTDLLGTDTQYF. The DNA of the CDR3 is TGTGCCTGGAGTGTACTGGGTCGGAGCACAGACCTCCTCGGCACAGATACGCAGTATTTT.